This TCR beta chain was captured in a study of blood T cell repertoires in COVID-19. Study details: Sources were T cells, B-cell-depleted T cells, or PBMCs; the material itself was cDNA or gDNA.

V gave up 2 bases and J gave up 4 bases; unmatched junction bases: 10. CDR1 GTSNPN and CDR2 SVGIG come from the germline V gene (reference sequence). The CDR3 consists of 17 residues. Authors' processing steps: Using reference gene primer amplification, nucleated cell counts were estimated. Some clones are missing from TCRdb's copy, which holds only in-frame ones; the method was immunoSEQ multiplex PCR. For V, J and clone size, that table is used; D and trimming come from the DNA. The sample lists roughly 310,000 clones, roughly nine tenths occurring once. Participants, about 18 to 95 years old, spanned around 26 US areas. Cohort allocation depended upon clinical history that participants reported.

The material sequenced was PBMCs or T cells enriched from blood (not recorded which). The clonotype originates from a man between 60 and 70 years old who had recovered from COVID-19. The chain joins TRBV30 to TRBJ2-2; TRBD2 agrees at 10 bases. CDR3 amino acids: CAWSISSGRISTGELFF. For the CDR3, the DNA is TGTGCCTGGAGTATTTCTAGCGGGAGAATTAGCACCGGGGAGCTGTTTTTT.